This TCR beta chain was recorded in a study of T cell responses to AZD1222 COVID-19 vaccine. The protocol was immunoSEQ multiplex PCR, while the TCRdb copy is restricted to in-frame clones and leaves out a portion. The data show 70,000 to 75,000 clones, 80% seen once. The sequence came from an adult who received the AZD1222 COVID-19 vaccine. The source material was peripheral blood, sampled 28 days after the second AZD1222 dose.

The CDR3 protein is CASSPDQGHYGYTF. CDR3 sequence (DNA): TGTGCCAGCTCACCTGATCAGGGGCACTATGGCTACACCTTC. The V call is TRBV18, the J call TRBJ1-2; D is possibly TRBD1 (6 bases). Germline CDR1 is KGHSH and CDR2 is LQKENI. This CDR3 region has 14 residues. V gave up 3 bases and J gave up 3 bases, with 11 bases separating them.